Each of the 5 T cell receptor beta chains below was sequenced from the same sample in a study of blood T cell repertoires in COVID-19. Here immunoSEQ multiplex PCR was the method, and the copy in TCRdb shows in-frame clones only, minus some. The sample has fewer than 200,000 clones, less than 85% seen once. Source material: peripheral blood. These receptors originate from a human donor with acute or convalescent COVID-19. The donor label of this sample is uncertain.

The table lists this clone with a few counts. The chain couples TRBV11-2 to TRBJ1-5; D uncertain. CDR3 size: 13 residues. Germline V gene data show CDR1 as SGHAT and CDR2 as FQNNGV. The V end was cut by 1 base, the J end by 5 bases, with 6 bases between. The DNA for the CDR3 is TGTGCCAGCAGCTTAGTACAAGATCAGCCCCAGCATTTT. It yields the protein CASSLVQDQPQHF.

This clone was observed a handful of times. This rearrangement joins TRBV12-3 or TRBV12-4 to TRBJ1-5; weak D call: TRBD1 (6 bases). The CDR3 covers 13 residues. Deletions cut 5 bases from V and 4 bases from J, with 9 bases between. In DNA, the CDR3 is TGTGCCAGCAGTAGGACAGTAAATCAGCCCCAGCATTTT. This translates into CASSRTVNQPQHF.

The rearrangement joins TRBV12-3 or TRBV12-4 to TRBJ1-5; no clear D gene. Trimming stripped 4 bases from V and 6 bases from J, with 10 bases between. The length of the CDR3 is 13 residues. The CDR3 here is CASSSGTVQPQHF. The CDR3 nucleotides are TGTGCCAGCAGTTCCGGAACAGTTCAGCCCCAGCATTTT.

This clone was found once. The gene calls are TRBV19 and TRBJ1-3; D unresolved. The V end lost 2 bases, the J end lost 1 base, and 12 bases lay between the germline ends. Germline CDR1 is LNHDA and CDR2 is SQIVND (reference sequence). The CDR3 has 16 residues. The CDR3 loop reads CASSIRASLSGNTIYF. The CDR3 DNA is TGTGCCAGTAGTATACGAGCCTCTTTATCTGGAAACACCATATATTTT.

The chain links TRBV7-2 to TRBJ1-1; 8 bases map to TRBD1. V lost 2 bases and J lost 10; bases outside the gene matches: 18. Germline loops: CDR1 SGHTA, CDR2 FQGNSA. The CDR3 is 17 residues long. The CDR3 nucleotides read TGTGCCAGCAGCTTACGGCGTATTAACAGGGGGACCCAGGGAGCTTTCTTT. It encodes CASSLRRINRGTQGAFF.